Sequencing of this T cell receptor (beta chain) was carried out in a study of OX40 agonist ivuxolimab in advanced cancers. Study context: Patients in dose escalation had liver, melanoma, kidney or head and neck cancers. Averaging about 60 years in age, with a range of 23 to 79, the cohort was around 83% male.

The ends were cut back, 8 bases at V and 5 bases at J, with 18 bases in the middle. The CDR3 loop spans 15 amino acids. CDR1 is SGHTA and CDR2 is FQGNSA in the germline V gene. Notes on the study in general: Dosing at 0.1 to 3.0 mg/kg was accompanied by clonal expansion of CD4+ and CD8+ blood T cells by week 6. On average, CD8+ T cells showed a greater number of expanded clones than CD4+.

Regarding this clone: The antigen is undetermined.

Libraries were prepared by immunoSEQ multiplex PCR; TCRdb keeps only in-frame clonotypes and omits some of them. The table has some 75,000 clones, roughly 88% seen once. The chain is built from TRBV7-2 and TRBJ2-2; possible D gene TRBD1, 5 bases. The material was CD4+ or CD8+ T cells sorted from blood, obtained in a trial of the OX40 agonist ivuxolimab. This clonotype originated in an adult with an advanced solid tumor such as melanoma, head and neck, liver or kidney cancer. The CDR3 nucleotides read TGTGCCAGCTTCCCCAGGCAGGGTCGTACCGGGGAGCTGTTTTTT. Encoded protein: CASFPRQGRTGELFF.